A single sample gave rise to the 30 T cell receptor beta chains below, sequenced in a study of blood T cell repertoires in COVID-19. Sequencing used immunoSEQ multiplex PCR; TCRdb keeps in-frame clones, though not all of them. The repertoire includes tens of thousands of clones, 80% to 90% of them detected once, and around 1.6% sits in the top ten. Sample: peripheral blood. The receptor set was obtained from a man aged 60 to 69 with acute or convalescent COVID-19.

The chain recombines TRBV9 with TRBJ1-6, with D unclear. The CDR3 runs to 15 residues. Germline values: CDR1 SGDLS, CDR2 YYNGEE. The V gene lost 4 bases and the J gene lost 8 bases, with 16 bases spanning the gap. The CDR3, as DNA: TGTGCCAGCAGCCCCAGAGGGTTTAGGGATTCACCCCTCCACTTT. This translates into CASSPRGFRDSPLHF. Together with reference TRBV9 and TRBJ1-6, the CDR3 gives the full variable domain: DSGVTQTPKHLITATGQRVTLRCSPRSGDLSVYWYQQSLDQGLQFLIQYYNGEERAKGNILERFSAQQFPDLHSELNLSSLELGDSALYFCASSPRGFRDSPLHFGNGTRLTVT.

The V call is TRBV19, the J call TRBJ1-1, with a weak D call TRBD1 (5 bases). CDR1 and CDR2 from the germline V gene are LNHDA and SQIVND (reference sequence). The V gene lost 0 bases and the J gene lost 2 bases, with 10 bases spanning the gap. The CDR3 loop spans 15 amino acids. CDR3 loop: CASSIDGRGNTEAFF. The CDR3 bases are TGTGCCAGTAGTATAGATGGGAGGGGAAACACTGAAGCTTTCTTT.

V gene TRBV24-1 combines with J gene TRBJ2-3, with a possible D match to TRBD1 (5 bases). The V end lost 1 base, the J end lost 1 base, and 11 bases lay between the germline ends. Germline values: CDR1 KGHDR, CDR2 SFDVKD. This CDR3 is built from 16 residues. The CDR3 bases are TGTGCCACCAGTGATTTTAGGGGAAGCGGCACAGATACGCAGTATTTT. It codes for CATSDFRGSGTDTQYF.

The chain combines TRBV6-4 with TRBJ1-2, with TRBD1 matching 7 bases. Unmatched junction bases numbered 9, after V lost 4 bases and J lost 4 bases. The CDR3 runs 15 residues. Per germline, CDR1 MRHNA and CDR2 SNTAGT. CDR3 nucleotide sequence: TGTGCCAGCAGTGTTTGGACAGGCTTCGGCTATGGCTACACCTTC. As protein: CASSVWTGFGYGYTF.

This clone was seen only once. This chain joins TRBV5-1 and TRBJ2-1; TRBD2 matches at 7 bases. Germline CDR1 SGHRS, CDR2 YFSETQ. The CDR3 totals 14 residues. With 1 base clipped from V and 2 bases from J, the junction kept 0 bases outside the gene matches. CDR3 residues: CASSLTSAYNEQFF. Written as DNA, the CDR3 is TGCGCCAGCAGCTTGACTAGCGCCTACAATGAGCAGTTCTTC.

The rearrangement uses TRBV2 and TRBJ1-5, with no clear D. Germline V gene data show CDR1 as SNHLY and CDR2 as FYNNEI. The V and J ends lost 4 bases and 0 bases respectively, with 13 bases between them. CDR3 length equals 16 residues. For the CDR3, the DNA is TGTGCCAGCAGTGTGCGGAGAGGAGTTAGCAATCAGCCCCAGCATTTT. Translating it yields CASSVRRGVSNQPQHF.

This clone was detected once. The gene calls are TRBV24-1 and TRBJ2-3, with 7 nucleotides matching TRBD1. This CDR3 contains 16 residues. Germline lookup yields CDR1 KGHDR and CDR2 SFDVKD. V trimming: 4 bases; J trimming: 0 bases; junction bases outside the gene matches: 6. CDR3 nucleotides: TGTGCCACCAGTGACCCGACAGGGTTTAGCACAGATACGCAGTATTTT. This sequence encodes CATSDPTGFSTDTQYF.

The chain employs TRBV5-1 and TRBJ1-2, with 9 bases matching TRBD1. This CDR3 has 16 amino acids. Germline V CDR1 and CDR2: SGHRS, YFSETQ. V was clipped by 4 bases and J by 6 bases; unmatched bases: 13. This CDR3 reads CASSAGTGWGPDGYTF. In DNA form, the CDR3 reads TGCGCCAGCAGCGCCGGGACAGGGTGGGGACCGGATGGCTACACCTTC.

This rearrangement joins TRBV19 to TRBJ2-7, with D maybe TRBD2 (6 bases). Trimming took off 6 bases at V and 7 bases at J, with 16 bases between the two ends. This CDR3 is 13 amino acids long. Germline V lookup: CDR1 LNHDA, CDR2 SQIVND (reference sequence). This CDR3 is CASSGGVWGEQYF. DNA for the CDR3: TGTGCCAGTAGCGGAGGGGTATGGGGGGAGCAGTACTTC.

The V gene is TRBV7-9, the J gene TRBJ1-5; D unclear. Germline V gene lookup returns CDR1 SEHNR and CDR2 FQNEAQ (reference sequence). The CDR3 is 15 amino acids. The germline V and J ends were trimmed by 1 base and 0 bases, with 7 bases remaining between them. The CDR3 DNA reads as TGTGCCAGCAGCTTAGGACGGGTTAGCAATCAGCCCCAGCATTTT. It translates to CASSLGRVSNQPQHF.

The rearrangement joins TRBV30 to TRBJ1-4; weak D call: TRBD1 (5 bases). The germline gives CDR1 GTSNPN, CDR2 SVGIG (reference sequence). The CDR3 length is 12 residues. The ends were cut back, 2 bases at V and 7 bases at J, with 8 bases in the middle. The CDR3 is CAWSIGGEKLFF. The CDR3 nucleotides are TGTGCCTGGAGTATCGGGGGTGAAAAACTGTTTTTT.

J is TRBJ1-5 and V is TRBV10-2; 7 bases line up with TRBD1. From germline, CDR1 is WSHSY and CDR2 SAAADI. V shed 4 bases, J shed 4 bases, and the junction held 4 bases outside the gene matches. The CDR3 contains 14 residues. The CDR3 protein is CASSVQGSNQPQHF. The CDR3 region has the DNA TGCGCCAGCAGTGTACAGGGGAGTAATCAGCCCCAGCATTTT.

The genes are TRBV12-3 or TRBV12-4 and TRBJ2-7, with no clear D. V shed 2 bases and J shed 2 bases, with 7 bases lying between them. The CDR3 is 13 amino acids. The CDR3 spells CASSLTATYEQYF. The CDR3 DNA is TGTGCCAGCAGTTTAACAGCTACCTACGAGCAGTACTTC.

The chain uses TRBV2 and TRBJ2-3; 9 bases fit TRBD2. Germline CDR1 SNHLY, CDR2 FYNNEI. This CDR3 has 15 residues. With 4 bases clipped from V and 1 base from J, the junction kept 3 bases outside the gene matches. CDR3 amino acids: CASSAKRGGTDTQYF. CDR3 bases: TGTGCCAGCAGTGCGAAGCGGGGGGGCACAGATACGCAGTATTTT.

The V call is TRBV6-2 or TRBV6-3, the J call TRBJ2-2; no reliable D call. CDR1 and CDR2 from the germline V gene are MNHEY and SVGEGT. The germline V and J ends were trimmed by 4 bases and 2 bases, with 11 bases remaining between them. The CDR3 has 15 residues. The CDR3 coding sequence is TGTGCCAGCAGTTCCTCCGGGTCCAACACCGGGGAGCTGTTTTTT. This sequence encodes CASSSSGSNTGELFF.

J is TRBJ2-3 and V is TRBV6-5; D remains unclear. The V and J ends lost 7 bases and 5 bases respectively, with 7 bases between them. From germline, CDR1 is MNHEY and CDR2 SVGAGI. The CDR3 is 11 amino acids. CDR3: CASTALDTQYF. The CDR3 DNA reads TGTGCCAGCACCGCGTTAGATACGCAGTATTTT.

The J gene is TRBJ2-2, the V gene TRBV10-3, with 8 bases identical to TRBD2. The trim removed 8 bases at V and 5 bases at J, leaving 7 bases unmatched. This CDR3 region has 14 residues. Germline lookup yields CDR1 ENHRY and CDR2 SYGVKD. CDR3 nucleotide sequence: TGTGCCATCTCCGGTAGCGGGGTTACCGGGGAGCTGTTTTTT. This codes for CAISGSGVTGELFF.

This rearrangement joins TRBV4-1 to TRBJ1-2, with 11 bases matching TRBD1. This CDR3 is 17 amino acids long. The junction had 9 bases not matched to a gene; V was cut back by 3 bases and J by 3 bases. In germline, CDR1 is MGHRA, CDR2 YSYEKL. This chain's CDR3 is CASSQAGQGAFDYGYTF. The DNA for the CDR3 is TGCGCCAGCAGCCAGGCAGGACAGGGGGCTTTCGACTATGGCTACACCTTC.

Comment on this clone: One junction end does not reproduce the germline sequence, and a read error may be involved. This chain links TRBV19 with TRBJ1-5; D is possibly TRBD1 (5 bases). The CDR3 has 14 amino acids. CDR1 and CDR2 (germline): LNHDA, SQIVND (reference sequence). CDR3 coding DNA: TGTGCCAGTAGTATTCCCGACGACAGCAGGCGCCAATATTTT. Translation: CASSIPDDSRRQYF.

V usage is TRBV5-1 and J usage is TRBJ2-3; TRBD1 might be the D (6 bases). Looked up from germline, CDR1 is SGHRS and CDR2 is YFSETQ. Trimming removed 0 bases at V and 1 base at J, with 9 bases between. This CDR3 has 15 amino acids. CDR3 in amino acids: CASSLGDTGTDTQYF. The CDR3 DNA is TGCGCCAGCAGCTTGGGGGACACGGGCACAGATACGCAGTATTTT.

The V and J genes are TRBV5-1 and TRBJ2-2, with D tentatively TRBD1 (5 bases). The germline gives CDR1 SGHRS, CDR2 YFSETQ. Trimming removed 6 bases from V and 1 base from J, with 16 bases in between. The CDR3 consists of 16 residues. DNA for the CDR3: TGCGCCAGCACCTCTCAGGGAAAGATGAACACCGGGGAGCTGTTTTTT. Amino acids: CASTSQGKMNTGELFF.

This chain links TRBV5-1 with TRBJ2-7, with D perhaps TRBD2 (5 bases). Germline V gene lookup returns CDR1 SGHRS and CDR2 YFSETQ. This CDR3 region has 13 residues. The V end was cut by 5 bases, the J end by 5 bases, with 14 bases between. CDR3 nucleotides: TGCGCCAGCAGTCAACCCCGAGGGAACGAGCAGTACTTC. Protein sequence: CASSQPRGNEQYF.

The J gene is TRBJ1-2, the V gene TRBV19, with TRBD1 matching 9 bases. CDR1 and CDR2 (germline): LNHDA, SQIVND (reference sequence). Trimming removed 6 bases from V and 5 bases from J; junction bases left unmatched: 7. The CDR3 sequence is 14 residues long. This CDR3 reads CASSGTGSGYGYTF. The CDR3 DNA sequence: TGTGCCAGTAGCGGGACAGGGTCCGGGTATGGCTACACCTTC.

The V and J genes are TRBV15 and TRBJ1-5; 8 bases map to TRBD1. The germline gives CDR1 LNHNV, CDR2 YYDKDF (reference sequence). The CDR3 consists of 15 residues. V trimming: 2 bases; J trimming: 6 bases; junction bases outside the gene matches: 6. The CDR3 DNA is TGTGCCACCAGCAGACCCGGACAGGGAAGTCAGCCCCAGCATTTT. It codes for CATSRPGQGSQPQHF.

The V gene is TRBV6-5, the J gene TRBJ1-4; D remains ambiguous. The CDR3 has 14 amino acids. Trimming pared 6 bases from V and 5 bases from J, leaving 13 bases between. CDR1 is MNHEY, CDR2 SVGAGI, per germline. The CDR3 sequence is CASRVRGSNEKLFF. CDR3 coding DNA: TGTGCCAGCAGGGTTCGGGGTAGCAATGAAAAACTGTTTTTT.

This chain joins TRBV3-1 (or the pseudogene TRBV3-2) and TRBJ1-2, with D uncertain. This CDR3 has 16 residues. Trimming cost V 1 base and J 4 bases, with 16 bases left between them. CDR1 and CDR2 from the germline V gene are LGHDT and YNNKEL (reference sequence). The CDR3 spells CASSQALWQNFYGYTF. CDR3 bases: TGTGCCAGCAGCCAAGCCCTGTGGCAGAATTTCTATGGCTACACCTTC.

The chain links TRBV3-1 (or the pseudogene TRBV3-2) to TRBJ1-2, with D possibly being TRBD1 (5 bases). CDR3 length: 15 residues. Germline CDR1 reads LGHDT; CDR2 reads YNNKEL (reference sequence). V lost 6 bases and J lost 4, with 18 bases in between. DNA for the CDR3: TGTGCCAGCAGTCAGGTGTTGGGAGGGGTCTATGGCTACACCTTC. Translating gives CASSQVLGGVYGYTF.

The chain couples TRBV7-3 to TRBJ2-1, with 7 bases lining up with TRBD2. This CDR3 is built from 14 residues. The germline V gene has CDR1 SGHTA and CDR2 FQGTGA. V gave up 2 bases and J gave up 8 bases; unmatched junction bases: 6. CDR3 in amino acids: CASSLAGTNYEQFF. DNA for the CDR3: TGTGCCAGCAGCTTAGCCGGGACTAACTATGAGCAGTTCTTC.

This rearrangement joins TRBV9 to TRBJ1-2, with 7 positions matching TRBD1. The CDR3 loop spans 15 amino acids. Trimming took 3 bases from V and 4 from J; bases not matched to a gene: 9. Germline lookup yields CDR1 SGDLS and CDR2 YYNGEE. CDR3 amino acids: CASSARQGGAYGYTF. Here the CDR3 DNA reads TGTGCCAGCAGCGCCAGACAGGGTGGGGCCTATGGCTACACCTTC. The complete variable domain, with remaining parts taken from reference TRBV9 and TRBJ1-2, reads DSGVTQTPKHLITATGQRVTLRCSPRSGDLSVYWYQQSLDQGLQFLIQYYNGEERAKGNILERFSAQQFPDLHSELNLSSLELGDSALYFCASSARQGGAYGYTFGSGTRLTVV.

This rearrangement joins TRBV5-1 to TRBJ1-6; 7 positions agree with TRBD1. This CDR3 contains 15 residues. The J segment lost 3 bases and the V segment lost 4 bases, leaving 4 bases of the junction unmatched. Germline CDR1 is SGHRS and CDR2 is YFSETQ. DNA for the CDR3: TGCGCCAGCAGCACGGGGACAGACTATAATTCACCCCTCCACTTT. Translated: CASSTGTDYNSPLHF.